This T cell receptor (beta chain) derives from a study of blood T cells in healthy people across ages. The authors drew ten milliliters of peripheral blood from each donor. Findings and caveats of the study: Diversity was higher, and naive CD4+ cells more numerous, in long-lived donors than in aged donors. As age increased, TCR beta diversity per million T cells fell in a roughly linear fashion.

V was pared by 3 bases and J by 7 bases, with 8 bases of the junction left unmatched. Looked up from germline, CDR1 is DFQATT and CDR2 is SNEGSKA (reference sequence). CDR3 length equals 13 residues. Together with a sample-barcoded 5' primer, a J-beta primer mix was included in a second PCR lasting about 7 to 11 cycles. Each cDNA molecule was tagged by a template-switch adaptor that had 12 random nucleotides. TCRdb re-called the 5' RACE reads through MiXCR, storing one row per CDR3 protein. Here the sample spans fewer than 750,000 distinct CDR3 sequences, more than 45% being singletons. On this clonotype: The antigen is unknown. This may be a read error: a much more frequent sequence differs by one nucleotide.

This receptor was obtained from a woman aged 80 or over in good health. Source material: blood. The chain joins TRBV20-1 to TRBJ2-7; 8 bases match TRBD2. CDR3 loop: CSASGGGSNEQYF. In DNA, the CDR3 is TGCAGTGCTAGTGGCGGGGGGAGCAATGAGCAGTACTTC.